This T cell receptor (beta chain) emerged from a study of T cells in Graves' hyperthyroidism and ophthalmopathy. Regions amplified from RNA transcripts were the TCR beta CDR3 regions. A set of HTBI primers served as the primers for a first-round RT-PCR of the TCR CDR3. From the multiplex PCR reads, TCRdb called clonotypes with MiXCR, one entry per CDR3 protein. The data show about 250,000 distinct CDR3 sequences, around 20% seen once. Germline V lookup: CDR1 SGHAT, CDR2 FQNNGV. The CDR3 totals 16 residues. V gave up 0 bases and J gave up 1 base, with 11 bases separating them. This clonotype appeared many times.

This chain joins TRBV11-2 and TRBJ2-3, with D maybe TRBD1 (6 bases). This sequence was found in a man aged 25-45 years with Graves' ophthalmopathy. Sequencing was done on a sample of blood. The CDR3 DNA is TGTGCCAGCAGCTTAGATCGGGCAGGGGGCACAGATACGCAGTATTTT. Encoded protein: CASSLDRAGGTDTQYF.